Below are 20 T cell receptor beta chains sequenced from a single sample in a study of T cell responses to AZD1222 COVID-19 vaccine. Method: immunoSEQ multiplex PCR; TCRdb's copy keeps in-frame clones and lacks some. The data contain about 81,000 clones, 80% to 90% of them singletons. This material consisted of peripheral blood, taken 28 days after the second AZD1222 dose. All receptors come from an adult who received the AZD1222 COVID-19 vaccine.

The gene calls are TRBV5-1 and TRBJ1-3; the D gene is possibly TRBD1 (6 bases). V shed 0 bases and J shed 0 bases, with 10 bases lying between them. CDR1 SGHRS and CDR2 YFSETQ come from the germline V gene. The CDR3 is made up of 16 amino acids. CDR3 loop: CASSLATGSSGNTIYF. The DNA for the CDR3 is TGCGCCAGCAGCTTGGCCACAGGGAGCTCTGGAAACACCATATATTTT. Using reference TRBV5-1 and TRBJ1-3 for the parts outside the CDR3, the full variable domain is KAGVTQTPRYLIKTRGQQVTLSCSPISGHRSVSWYQQTPGQGLQFLFEYFSETQRNKGNFPGRFSGRQFSNSRSEMNVSTLELGDSALYLCASSLATGSSGNTIYFGEGSWLTVV.

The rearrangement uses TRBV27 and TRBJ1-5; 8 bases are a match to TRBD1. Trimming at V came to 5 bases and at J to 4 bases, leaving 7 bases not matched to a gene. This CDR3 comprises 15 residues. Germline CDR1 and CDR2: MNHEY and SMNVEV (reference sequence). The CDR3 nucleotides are TGTGCCAGCAGTCTCCGGACAGGGTGGAATCAGCCCCAGCATTTT. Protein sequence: CASSLRTGWNQPQHF.

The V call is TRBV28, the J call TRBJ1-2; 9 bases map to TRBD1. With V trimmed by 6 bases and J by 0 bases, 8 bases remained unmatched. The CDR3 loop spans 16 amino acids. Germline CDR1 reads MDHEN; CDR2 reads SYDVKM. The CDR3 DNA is TGTGCCAGCAGCACAGGGGGCAGTCTGGCTAACTATGGCTACACCTTC. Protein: CASSTGGSLANYGYTF.

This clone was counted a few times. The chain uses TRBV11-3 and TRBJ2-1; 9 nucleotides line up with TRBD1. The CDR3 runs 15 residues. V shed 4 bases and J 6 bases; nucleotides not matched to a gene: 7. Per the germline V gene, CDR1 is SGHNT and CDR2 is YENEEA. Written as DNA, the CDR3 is TGTGCCAGCAGCTCCCCCCGGGACAGGGTCAATGAGCAGTTCTTC. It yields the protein CASSSPRDRVNEQFF.

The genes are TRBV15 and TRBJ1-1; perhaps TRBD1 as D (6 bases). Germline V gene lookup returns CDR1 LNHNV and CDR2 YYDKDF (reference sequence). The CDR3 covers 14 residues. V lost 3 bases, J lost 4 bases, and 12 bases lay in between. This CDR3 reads CATSRGQPGTEAFF. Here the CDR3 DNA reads TGTGCCACCAGCAGGGGACAACCCGGCACTGAAGCTTTCTTT.

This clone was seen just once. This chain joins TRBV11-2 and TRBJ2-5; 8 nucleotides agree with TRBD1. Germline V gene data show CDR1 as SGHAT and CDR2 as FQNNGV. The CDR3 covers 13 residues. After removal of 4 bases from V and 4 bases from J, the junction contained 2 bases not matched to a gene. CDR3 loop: CASSSTGGETQYF. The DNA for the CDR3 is TGTGCCAGCAGCTCTACAGGGGGAGAGACCCAGTACTTC.

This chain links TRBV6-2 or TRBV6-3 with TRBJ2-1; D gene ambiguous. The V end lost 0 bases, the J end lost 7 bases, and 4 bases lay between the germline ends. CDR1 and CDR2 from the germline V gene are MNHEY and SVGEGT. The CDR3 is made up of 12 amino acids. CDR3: CASSYSRNEQFF. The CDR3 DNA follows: TGTGCCAGCAGTTACTCTCGGAATGAGCAGTTCTTC.

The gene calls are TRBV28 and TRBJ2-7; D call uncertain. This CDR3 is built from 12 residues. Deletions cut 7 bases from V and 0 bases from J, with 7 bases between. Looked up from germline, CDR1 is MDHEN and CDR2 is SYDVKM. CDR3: CASTQSSYEQYF. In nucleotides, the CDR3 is TGTGCCAGCACCCAGTCCTCCTACGAGCAGTACTTC.

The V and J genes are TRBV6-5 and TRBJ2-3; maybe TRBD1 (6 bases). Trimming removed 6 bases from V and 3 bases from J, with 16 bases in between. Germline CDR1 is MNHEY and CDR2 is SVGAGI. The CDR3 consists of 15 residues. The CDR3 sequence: CASRPLGDNTDTQYF. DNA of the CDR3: TGTGCCAGCAGACCCCTCGGGGACAATACAGATACGCAGTATTTT.

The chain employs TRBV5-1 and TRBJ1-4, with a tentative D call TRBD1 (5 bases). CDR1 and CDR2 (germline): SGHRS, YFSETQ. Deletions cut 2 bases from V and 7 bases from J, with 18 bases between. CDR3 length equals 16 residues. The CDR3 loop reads CASSFGSWGVGEKLFF. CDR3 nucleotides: TGCGCCAGCAGCTTTGGTTCCTGGGGGGTTGGTGAAAAACTGTTTTTT. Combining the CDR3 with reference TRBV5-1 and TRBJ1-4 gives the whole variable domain KAGVTQTPRYLIKTRGQQVTLSCSPISGHRSVSWYQQTPGQGLQFLFEYFSETQRNKGNFPGRFSGRQFSNSRSEMNVSTLELGDSALYLCASSFGSWGVGEKLFFGSGTQLSVL.

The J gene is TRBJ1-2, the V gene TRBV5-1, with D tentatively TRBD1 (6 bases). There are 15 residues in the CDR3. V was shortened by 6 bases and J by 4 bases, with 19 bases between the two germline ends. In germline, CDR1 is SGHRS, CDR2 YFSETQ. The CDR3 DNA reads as TGCGCCAGCAAAACGGGGGCAGACCCGGGCTATGGCTACACCTTC. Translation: CASKTGADPGYGYTF.

The CDR3 DNA is TGCGCCAGCAGCTTATCCAACAGGGGGCTTTCTGAAGCTTTCTTT. Its protein product is CASSLSNRGLSEAFF. The V and J genes are TRBV5-1 and TRBJ1-1; 9 nucleotides agree with TRBD1. The germline gives CDR1 SGHRS, CDR2 YFSETQ. Unmatched junction bases numbered 8, after V lost 2 bases and J lost 6 bases. CDR3 length: 15 amino acids.

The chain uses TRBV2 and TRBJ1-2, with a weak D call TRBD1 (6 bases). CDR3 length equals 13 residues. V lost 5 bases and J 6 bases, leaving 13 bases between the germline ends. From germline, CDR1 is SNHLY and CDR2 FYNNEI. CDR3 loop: CASSLGGRDGYTF. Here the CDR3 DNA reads TGTGCCAGCAGTCTAGGGGGGCGGGATGGCTACACCTTC. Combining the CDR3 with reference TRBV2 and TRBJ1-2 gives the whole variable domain EPEVTQTPSHQVTQMGQEVILRCVPISNHLYFYWYRQILGQKVEFLVSFYNNEISEKSEIFDDQFSVERPDGSNFTLKIRSTKLEDSAMYFCASSLGGRDGYTFGSGTRLTVV.

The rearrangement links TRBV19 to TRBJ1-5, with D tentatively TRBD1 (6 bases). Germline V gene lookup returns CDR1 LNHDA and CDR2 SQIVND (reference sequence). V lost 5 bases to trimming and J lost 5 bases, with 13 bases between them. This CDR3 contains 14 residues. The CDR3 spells CASSVTGSDQPQHF. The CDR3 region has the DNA TGTGCCAGTAGTGTCACAGGGAGTGATCAGCCCCAGCATTTT.

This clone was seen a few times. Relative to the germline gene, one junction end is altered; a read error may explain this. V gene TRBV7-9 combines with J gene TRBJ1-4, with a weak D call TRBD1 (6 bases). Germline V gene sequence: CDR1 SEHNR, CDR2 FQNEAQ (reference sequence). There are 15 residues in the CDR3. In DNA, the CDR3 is TGTGCCAGCAGTTTAGGACAGCCTCTTAATGAAAAACTGTTTTTT. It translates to CASSLGQPLNEKLFF. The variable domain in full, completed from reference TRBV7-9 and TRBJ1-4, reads DTGVSQNPRHKITKRGQNVTFRCDPISEHNRLYWYRQTLGQGPEFLTYFQNEAQLEKSRLLSDRFSAERPKGSFSTLEIQRTEQGDSAMYLCASSLGQPLNEKLFFGSGTQLSVL.

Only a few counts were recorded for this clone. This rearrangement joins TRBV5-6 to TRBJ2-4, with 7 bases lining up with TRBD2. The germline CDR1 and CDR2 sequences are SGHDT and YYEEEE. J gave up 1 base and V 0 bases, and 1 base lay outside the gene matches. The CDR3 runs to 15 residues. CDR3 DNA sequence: TGTGCCAGCAGCTTGGCCGGGGGGGCCAAAAACATTCAGTACTTC. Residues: CASSLAGGAKNIQYF.

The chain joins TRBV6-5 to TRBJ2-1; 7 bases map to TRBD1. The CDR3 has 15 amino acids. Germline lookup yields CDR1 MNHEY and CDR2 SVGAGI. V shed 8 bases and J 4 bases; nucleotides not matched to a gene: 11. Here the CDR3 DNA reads TGTGCCAGCTCTATAGGGACAGCTACATACAATGAGCAGTTCTTC. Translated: CASSIGTATYNEQFF.

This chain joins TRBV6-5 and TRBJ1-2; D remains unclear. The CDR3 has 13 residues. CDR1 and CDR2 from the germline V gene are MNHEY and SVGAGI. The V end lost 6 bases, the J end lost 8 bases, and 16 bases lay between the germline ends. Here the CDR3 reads CASSPPSAYGYTF. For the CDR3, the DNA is TGTGCCAGCAGCCCCCCTTCAGCCTACGGCTACACCTTC.

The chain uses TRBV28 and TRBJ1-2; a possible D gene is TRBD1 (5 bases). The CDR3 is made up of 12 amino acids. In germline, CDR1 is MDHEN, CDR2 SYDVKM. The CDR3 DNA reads TGTGCAACACCCCGGGGCCGGTATGGCTACACCTTC. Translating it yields CATPRGRYGYTF.

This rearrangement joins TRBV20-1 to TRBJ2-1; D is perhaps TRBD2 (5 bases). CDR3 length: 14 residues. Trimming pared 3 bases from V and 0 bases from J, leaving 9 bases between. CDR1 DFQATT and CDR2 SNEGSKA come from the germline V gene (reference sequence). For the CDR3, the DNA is TGCAGTGCTAGTCGGGGAAACTCCTACAATGAGCAGTTCTTC. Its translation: CSASRGNSYNEQFF.